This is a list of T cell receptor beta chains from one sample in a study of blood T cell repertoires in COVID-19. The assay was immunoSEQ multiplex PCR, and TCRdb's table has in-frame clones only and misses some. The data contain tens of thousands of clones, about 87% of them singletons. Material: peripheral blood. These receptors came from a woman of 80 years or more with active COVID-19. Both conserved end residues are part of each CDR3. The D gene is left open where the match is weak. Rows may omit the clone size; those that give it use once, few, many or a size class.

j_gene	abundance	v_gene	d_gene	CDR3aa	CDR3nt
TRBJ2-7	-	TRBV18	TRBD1	CASSPSGTGDLSYEQYF	TGTGCCAGCTCACCAAGTGGGACAGGAGACCTCTCCTACGAGCAGTACTTC
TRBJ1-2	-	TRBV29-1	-	CSVETGANYGYTF	TGCAGCGTCGAGACAGGAGCTAACTATGGCTACACCTTC
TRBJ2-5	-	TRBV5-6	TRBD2	CASSAVTSLQETQYF	TGTGCCAGCAGCGCCGTGACTAGCCTCCAAGAGACCCAGTACTTC
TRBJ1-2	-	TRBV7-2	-	CASSPGQTTNYGYTF	TGTGCCAGCAGCCCCGGACAGACTACTAACTATGGCTACACCTTC
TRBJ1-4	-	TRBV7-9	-	CASSPGAFNEKLFF	TGTGCCAGCAGCCCAGGGGCCTTTAATGAAAAACTGTTTTTT
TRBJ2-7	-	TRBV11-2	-	CASSLDSAALRYF	TGTGCCAGCAGCTTAGACAGCGCGGCATTGAGGTACTTC
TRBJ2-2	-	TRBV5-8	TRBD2	CASSPRTSGASTGELFF	TGTGCCAGCAGCCCTCGGACTAGCGGGGCGAGCACCGGGGAGCTGTTTTTT
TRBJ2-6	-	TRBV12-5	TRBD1	CASGLSQGSGANVLTF	TGTGCTAGTGGTTTATCACAGGGGTCTGGGGCCAACGTCCTGACTTTC
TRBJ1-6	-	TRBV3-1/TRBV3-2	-	CASSQVATGNSPLHF	TGTGCCAGCAGCCAAGTTGCTACAGGGAATTCACCCCTCCACTTT
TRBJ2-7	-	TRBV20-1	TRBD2	CSATSGHEQYF	TGCAGTGCTACTAGCGGCCACGAGCAGTACTTC
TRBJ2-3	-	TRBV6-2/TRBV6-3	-	CASSWEAAGQGGEDTQYF	TGTGCCAGCAGCTGGGAGGCCGCGGGGCAGGGGGGCGAAGATACGCAGTATTTT
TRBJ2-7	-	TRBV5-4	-	CASSLDPGVSSYEQYF	TGTGCCAGCAGCTTGGATCCGGGGGTAAGCTCCTACGAGCAGTACTTC
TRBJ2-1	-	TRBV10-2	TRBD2	CASSEKLGLALGNEQFF	TGCGCCAGCAGTGAGAAACTGGGACTAGCGTTAGGGAATGAGCAGTTCTTC
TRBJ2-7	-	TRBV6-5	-	CATKTVSYEQYF	TGTGCCACCAAAACAGTCTCCTACGAGCAGTACTTC
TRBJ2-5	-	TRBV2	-	CASKQGQETQYF	TGTGCCAGCAAACAGGGCCAAGAGACCCAGTACTTC
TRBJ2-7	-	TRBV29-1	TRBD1	CSVLRQGLSNEQYF	TGCAGCGTCCTCCGACAGGGGCTTTCGAACGAGCAGTACTTC
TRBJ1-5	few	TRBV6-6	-	CASSYSEDNQPQHF	TGTGCCAGCAGTTACTCCGAGGACAATCAGCCCCAGCATTTT
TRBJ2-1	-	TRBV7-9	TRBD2	CASTQLASGHNEQFF	TGTGCCAGCACCCAGCTGGCTAGCGGCCACAATGAGCAGTTCTTC
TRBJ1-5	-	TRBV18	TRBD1	CASSLSGTVNLPQHF	TGTGCCAGCTCACTGTCCGGGACAGTAAATCTGCCCCAGCATTTT
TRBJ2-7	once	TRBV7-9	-	CASSHTGGVEGYEQYF	TGTGCCAGCAGCCACACAGGGGGGGTGGAAGGCTACGAGCAGTACTTC
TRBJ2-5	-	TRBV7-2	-	CASSLAGGTQYF	TGTGCCAGCAGCTTAGCGGGGGGGACCCAGTACTTC
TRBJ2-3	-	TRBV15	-	CATSRGAPTDTQYF	TGTGCCACCAGCAGGGGGGCCCCCACAGATACGCAGTATTTT